Sequencing of this T cell receptor beta chain was carried out in a study of technical replicates of blood from four donors. Germline CDR1 reads GTSNPN; CDR2 reads SVGIG (reference sequence). The length of the CDR3 is 12 residues. Trimming removed 5 bases at V and 2 bases at J, with 9 bases between. The method was immunoSEQ multiplex PCR; TCRdb's version includes in-frame clones alone and lacks a portion of them. The sample shows 91,000 or so clones, around 96% of them seen only once. This TCR derives from a human donor in good health. The rearrangement joins TRBV30 to TRBJ2-5; a possible D gene is TRBD1 (6 bases). Sequencing was performed on T cells isolated from PBMCs. The CDR3, as DNA: TGTGCCTGGGACAGGACACAAGAGACCCAGTACTTC. Translation gives CAWDRTQETQYF.